The clone carrying this TCR beta chain was counted once. Its antigen is not identified. Libraries were prepared by immunoSEQ multiplex PCR; TCRdb keeps only in-frame clonotypes and omits some of them. The table lists more than 900,000 clones, around 82% of them singletons, with 0.61% in the top ten. The data derive from a study of shared clonotypes between healthy human individuals. Study observations and caveats: Sequencing depth was predicted to influence how clonotypes are shared among donors.

From germline, CDR1 is SGHRS and CDR2 YFSETQ. V was pared by 5 bases and J by 4 bases, with 12 bases between. This CDR3 contains 13 residues. The sequence came from a man aged 18-30 years in good health. Some clones in this sample may be carry-over from other donors' samples. Sequences were obtained from memory CD4+ T cells from PBMCs. Subset here: CD45RA-negative fraction. This rearrangement joins TRBV5-1 to TRBJ2-5; D remains unclear. CDR3 region: CASRADFGETQYF. In DNA form, the CDR3 reads TGCGCCAGCAGGGCGGATTTCGGAGAGACCCAGTACTTC.